This T cell receptor beta chain was profiled in a study of lymphopenia after photon versus proton radiotherapy. V was clipped by 5 bases and J by 7 bases, with 15 bases between them. This CDR3 is 13 amino acids long. Germline lookup yields CDR1 GTSNPN and CDR2 SVGIG (reference sequence). The table came from immunoSEQ multiplex PCR; TCRdb's copy has only in-frame clones and leaves some out. The data show over 35,000 clones, roughly 84% seen once. Sequenced here: peripheral blood, sampled from a patient treated with proton-based radiotherapy. The sequence was collected from a woman aged 70-85 years with pancreatic cancer. Some clones in this sample may be carry-over from other donors' samples. This sequence joins TRBV30 and TRBJ1-5; D is undetermined. CDR3 sequence reads: CAWGRDTLQPQHF. The CDR3 coding sequence is TGTGCCTGGGGTCGGGATACACTGCAGCCCCAGCATTTT.